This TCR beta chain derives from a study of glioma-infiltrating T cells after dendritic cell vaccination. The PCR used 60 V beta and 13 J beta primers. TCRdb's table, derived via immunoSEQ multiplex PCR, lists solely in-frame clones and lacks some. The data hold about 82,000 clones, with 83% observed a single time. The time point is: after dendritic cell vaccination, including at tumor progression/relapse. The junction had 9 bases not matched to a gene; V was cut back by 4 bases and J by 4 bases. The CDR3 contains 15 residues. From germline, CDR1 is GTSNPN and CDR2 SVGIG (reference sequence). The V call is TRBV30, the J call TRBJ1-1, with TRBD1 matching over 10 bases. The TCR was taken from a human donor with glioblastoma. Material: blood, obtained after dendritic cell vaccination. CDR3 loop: CAWTHHRTGGTEAFF. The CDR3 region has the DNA TGTGCCTGGACTCACCACAGGACAGGGGGCACTGAAGCTTTCTTT.